Each of the 8 T cell receptor beta chains below was sequenced from the same sample in a study of blood T cell repertoires in COVID-19 (dated by TCRdb to between 2020 and 2021). Library creation used the immunoSEQ multiplex PCR assay. TCRdb retrieved this table from immuneACCESS and kept in-frame rearrangements only. Not all clones are present; in checked studies, unresolved V genes account for under half, and no reason is known for the remainder. This sample has around 250,000 clones in its table, and about nine tenths of those were observed once. The ten largest clones add up to 0.94% of the sample. The specimen sequenced was peripheral blood. The receptors originated from a woman between 35 and 50 years old who had recovered from COVID-19.

The rearrangement joins TRBV6-2 or TRBV6-3 to TRBJ2-1, with 15 nucleotides matching TRBD2. The CDR3 has 16 amino acids. J was trimmed by 7 bases and V by 5 bases; bases with no gene match: 6. Germline CDR1 MNHEY, CDR2 SVGEGT. CDR3 nucleotide sequence: TGTGCCAGCAGTCCCCGAGGACTAGCGGGAGGGAATGAGCAGTTCTTC. Amino acid sequence: CASSPRGLAGGNEQFF.

The V and J genes are TRBV5-1 and TRBJ2-4; D not certain. The CDR3 runs to 14 residues. Germline-derived CDR1 and CDR2 are SGHRS and YFSETQ. The V gene lost 2 bases and the J gene lost 8 bases, with 14 bases spanning the gap. Written as DNA, the CDR3 is TGCGCCAGCAGCTTAGGCCGTGCCGAGGACATTCAGTACTTC. Its protein is CASSLGRAEDIQYF.

The chain combines TRBV12-5 with TRBJ2-1; 11 bases are shared with TRBD2. Germline values: CDR1 LGHNT, CDR2 FRNRAP. The CDR3 spans 15 residues. The V and J ends lost 3 bases and 6 bases, in that order; junction bases with no gene match: 4. DNA of the CDR3: TGTGCTAGTGGTTTAGGGACTAGCGGAACCAATGAGCAGTTCTTC. Translated: CASGLGTSGTNEQFF.

Of note for this clone: The junction does not match germline at one end; this may be a read error. The chain uses TRBV2 and TRBJ2-3, with 9 bases aligning to TRBD2. The CDR3 runs to 17 residues. CDR1 SNHLY and CDR2 FYNNEI come from the germline V gene. The CDR3 DNA sequence: TGTGCCAGCGGTGATCTAGCGGGGATCCGGGCTCCAGATACGCAGTATTTT. Its protein product is CASGDLAGIRAPDTQYF.

The CDR3 reads CASSLSGSSGANVLTF. The CDR3 DNA reads as TGTGCCAGCAGCTTAAGCGGAAGCTCTGGGGCCAACGTCCTGACTTTC. The rearrangement joins TRBV7-3 to TRBJ2-6; no definite D call. CDR3 length: 16 residues. From germline, CDR1 is SGHTA and CDR2 FQGTGA. V was shortened by 1 base and J by 0 bases, with 7 bases between the two germline ends.

V gene TRBV30 combines with J gene TRBJ2-6; D is possibly TRBD1 (6 bases). Germline V CDR1 and CDR2: GTSNPN, SVGIG (reference sequence). V lost 7 bases, J lost 0 bases, and 19 bases lay in between. This CDR3 is 17 amino acids long. The CDR3 protein is CASEPHTGISGANVLTF. In nucleotides, the CDR3 is TGTGCCTCGGAACCTCATACAGGGATCTCTGGGGCCAACGTCCTGACTTTC.

This clone was counted a few times. The V gene is TRBV7-9, the J gene TRBJ2-2; D possibly corresponds to TRBD2 (6 bases). Trimming shortened V by 0 bases and J by 7 bases, and 12 bases separated the two germline ends. Germline CDR1 SEHNR, CDR2 FQNEAQ (reference sequence). CDR3 length equals 15 residues. In DNA, the CDR3 is TGTGCCAGCAGCTTAGCGGGAGGTTATTTCGGGGAGCTGTTTTTT. It is translated as CASSLAGGYFGELFF.

This clone was counted once. The chain employs TRBV6-6 and TRBJ2-3; D may be TRBD1 (6 bases). Germline V gives CDR1 MNHNY, CDR2 SVGAGI (reference sequence). The CDR3 runs 15 residues. Trimming removed 5 bases at V and 5 bases at J, with 17 bases between. The CDR3 DNA is TGTGCCAGCAGTCCCCGTACAGGGTATGGAGATACGCAGTATTTT. The encoded protein is CASSPRTGYGDTQYF.